This T cell receptor (beta chain) emerged from a study of high-grade serous ovarian cancer treatment subgroups (dated by TCRdb to the early 2020s). With respect to the entire study: On average, each sample produced 14,000 to 15,000 sequencing reads and 6,000 to 9,500 unique TCR beta rearrangements. TCR beta repertoires were profiled in patients with high-grade serous ovarian cancer who were grouped, under a laparoscopic triage algorithm, by complete gross resection or by neoadjuvant chemotherapy response. Of the 30 or so patients in the cohort, around 10 had no residual disease after primary surgery (R0), around 10 were excellent NACT responders, and around 10 were poor NACT responders. Each patient contributed one primary tumor and two metastatic tumor samples, giving 90 samples in total.

The CDR3 runs 16 amino acids, cysteine and phenylalanine included. Solely the CDR3 DNA is kept, with 48 bases framed from the first base. Based on the germline V gene, the CDR1 and CDR2 sequences are SGHDT and YYEEEE. Trimming removed 4 bases from V and 0 bases from J; the gene matches leave 5 bases unexplained. Findings and caveats that apply to the study as a whole: TCR clonal relatedness correlated positively with neoantigen level and, by trend, with copy number variation and mutation load from whole-genome sequencing. Repertoire similarity ranging from roughly 0.1 to 0.79 was observed between tumors from the same patient, whereas almost no similarity was observed between different patients. TCR repertoire analyses were focused on CDR3, and CDR1 and CDR2 were not analyzed. Bulk tumor TCR sequencing lacked spatial information, limiting insight into HGSC tumor complexity and diversity.

The 75 to 100 tumor samples underwent high-throughput TCR profiling with ImmunoSEQ. As for the original processing: The repertoire diversity metrics included richness (unique productive sequences), clonality, evenness and relatedness, and the Bhattacharyya coefficient was used to measure similarity between samples. A sensitivity analysis that removed TCRs with fewer than two reads produced consistent conclusions. This is the immuneACCESS table as TCRdb keeps it, with only in-frame sequences that have V and J called. A part of the clones is gone; compared with another copy, unresolved V genes explain less than half, and the rest is unexplained. Clonal size and the V and J genes are those of that table, whereas D and trimming came from the DNA. In all, the sample holds roughly 3,500 clones, and 76% of those were seen once. The top ten clonotypes cover about 8.2% of the sample. The tumor samples were collected prior to definitive surgery or chemotherapy. Genomic DNA was extracted by the MD Anderson Biospecimen Extraction Resource, and TCR sequencing was done by the MD Anderson Cancer Genomics Laboratory.

As for this clone: It lacks a known antigen. No base quality information exists; no much larger clone differs at one position.

The receptor was derived from a human donor with high-grade serous ovarian cancer. The chain employs TRBV5-6 and TRBJ2-3, and 10 junction bases match TRBD2. The sample consisted of tumor tissue. The DNA sequence is TGTGCCAGCAGCGGAAAGCGGGGGGGTAGCACAGATACGCAGTATTTT. Its coded protein is CASSGKRGGSTDTQYF.